This T cell receptor beta chain was sequenced in a study of T cells after somatic rescue of genetic block. The CDR3 length is 15 residues. Trimming removed 4 bases from V and 3 bases from J; junction bases left unmatched: 7. Using immunoSEQ multiplex PCR, the repertoire was profiled, and TCRdb retains in-frame clones only, with some absent. The sample records 70,000 to 85,000 clones, roughly 93% being singletons. Sequencing was carried out using peripheral blood mononuclear cells (PBMCs). This chain uses TRBV5-3 with TRBJ1-5, with 7 bases lining up with TRBD1. TRBV5-3 is recorded as an ORF, its role being uncertain. This TCR was sampled from a man aged 25-40 years. CDR3 in amino acids: CARSPTGPHNQPQHF. CDR3 DNA: TGTGCCAGAAGCCCGACAGGGCCCCACAATCAGCCCCAGCATTTT.